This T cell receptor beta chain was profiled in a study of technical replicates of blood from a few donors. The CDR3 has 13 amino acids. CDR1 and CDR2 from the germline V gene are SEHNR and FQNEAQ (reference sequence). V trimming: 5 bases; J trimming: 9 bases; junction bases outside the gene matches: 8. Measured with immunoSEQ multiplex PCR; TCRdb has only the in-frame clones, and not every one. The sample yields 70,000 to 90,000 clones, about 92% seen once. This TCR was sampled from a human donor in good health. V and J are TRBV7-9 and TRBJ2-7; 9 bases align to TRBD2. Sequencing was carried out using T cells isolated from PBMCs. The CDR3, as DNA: TGTGCCAGCAGCGGGACTAGCCTCCTCGCGCAGTACTTC. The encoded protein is CASSGTSLLAQYF.